This entry lists 11 T cell receptor beta chains sequenced from one sample in a study of T cells after yellow fever vaccination. TCRdb independently ran MiXCR on the 5' RACE reads; one entry per CDR3 protein. Here the sample spans 500,000 to 650,000 distinct CDR3 sequences, approximately 13% being singletons. Material: PBMCs, obtained on the day of the yellow fever booster vaccination. These receptor sequences come from a man younger than 40 who received the YFV17D yellow fever vaccine.

In regard to this clonotype: Mismatch with germline at one junction end may stem from a read error. The J gene is TRBJ2-7, the V gene TRBV7-9, with 7 bases fitting TRBD2. The CDR3 runs 12 residues. Per germline, CDR1 SEHNR and CDR2 FQNEAQ (reference sequence). CDR3 residues: CASSLSVREQHF. CDR3 DNA sequence: TGTGCCAGCAGCTTATCTGTGCGGGAGCAACACTTC.

This clonotype was counted between two and nine times. The rearrangement links TRBV6-2 or TRBV6-3 to TRBJ1-2; 8 positions agree with TRBD1. The germline V gene encodes CDR1 MNHEY and CDR2 SVGEGT. The length of the CDR3 is 12 residues. The trim removed 8 bases at V and 5 bases at J, leaving 4 bases unmatched. The CDR3 nucleotides are TGTGCCAGCCATGACAGGGGATATGGCTACACCTTC. Translated: CASHDRGYGYTF.

CDR3 region: CASQRVPYGELFF. The CDR3 region has the DNA TGTGCCAGCCAGCGGGTCCCCTACGGGGAGCTGTTTTTT. This rearrangement joins TRBV6-6 to TRBJ2-2; perhaps TRBD2 as D (6 bases). This CDR3 comprises 13 residues. CDR1 is MNHNY, CDR2 SVGAGI, per germline (reference sequence). V lost 8 bases and J 7 bases, leaving 14 bases between the germline ends.

This clonotype was observed a few times. The chain combines TRBV29-1 with TRBJ1-2, with D tentatively TRBD1 (6 bases). The germline V gene has CDR1 SQVTM and CDR2 ANQGSEA. CDR3 size: 11 residues. V was cut by 7 bases and J by 2 bases, with 8 bases left in between. CDR3 coding DNA: TGCAGCGCACAGGGAAACTATGGCTACACCTTC. Protein product: CSAQGNYGYTF.

This clonotype was seen only a few times. Here the CDR3 reads CASSPGQTSTDTQYF. The CDR3 DNA reads TGTGCCAGCAGCCCCGGACAGACTAGCACAGATACGCAGTATTTT. This rearrangement joins TRBV7-8 to TRBJ2-3, with a weak D call TRBD1 (6 bases). This CDR3 comprises 15 residues. The V and J ends lost 5 bases and 0 bases respectively, with 12 bases between them. Germline-derived CDR1 and CDR2 are SGHVS and FQNEAQ.

This clonotype was counted between two and nine times. The chain is built from TRBV7-8 and TRBJ2-7; D call uncertain. Between the trimmed V and J ends, which lost 0 bases and 4 bases, there was a span of 16 bases. The V gene's germline CDR1 is SGHVS and CDR2 FQNEAQ. The length of the CDR3 is 16 residues. As DNA, the CDR3 is TGTGCCAGCAGCTTAGCGAGGATAAGCAGATTTTACGAGCAGTACTTC. It codes for CASSLARISRFYEQYF.

This clonotype showed up just a few times. The chain uses TRBV28 and TRBJ2-3; the D gene could be TRBD1 or TRBD2 (6 bases each). V was trimmed by 2 bases and J by 6 bases, leaving 15 bases between them. The germline V gene has CDR1 MDHEN and CDR2 SYDVKM. This CDR3 is 15 amino acids long. The chain's CDR3 is CASSLVGGPADTQYF. The CDR3 DNA is TGTGCCAGCAGTTTAGTTGGGGGGCCCGCCGATACGCAGTATTTT.

This chain uses TRBV12-3 or TRBV12-4 with TRBJ2-1, with D tentatively TRBD1 or TRBD2 (5 bases each). Trimming shortened V by 6 bases and J by 2 bases, and 14 bases separated the two germline ends. The CDR3 totals 15 residues. The CDR3 spells CASRQQEAPYNEQFF. CDR3 DNA: TGTGCCAGCAGACAACAGGAGGCGCCCTACAATGAGCAGTTCTTC.

The chain uses TRBV7-2 and TRBJ2-7; 11 bases fit TRBD1. The V segment lost 5 bases and the J segment 2 bases; nucleotides outside the gene matches: 5. Germline values: CDR1 SGHTA, CDR2 FQGNSA. The CDR3 extends over 15 amino acids. CDR3: CASSTGTGGPYEQYF. The CDR3 DNA reads as TGTGCCAGCAGCACCGGGACAGGGGGTCCCTACGAGCAGTACTTC.

The table lists this clonotype with a few counts. This chain joins TRBV5-1 and TRBJ2-7; D perhaps matches TRBD2 (7 bases). CDR1 is SGHRS, CDR2 YFSETQ, per germline. This CDR3 contains 13 residues. With 4 bases removed from V and 7 bases from J, the gap between germline ends came to 15 bases. CDR3 sequence: CASSPDGGREQYF. The CDR3 DNA follows: TGCGCCAGCAGCCCGGACGGGGGGCGAGAGCAGTACTTC.

The gene calls are TRBV28 and TRBJ1-1; D call uncertain. CDR3 size: 15 residues. Germline-derived CDR1 and CDR2 are MDHEN and SYDVKM. Deletions cut 7 bases from V and 4 bases from J, with 19 bases between. CDR3 sequence reads: CASKKVRGLGTEAFF. The CDR3 region has the DNA TGTGCCAGCAAAAAGGTACGCGGTCTTGGCACTGAAGCTTTCTTT.